This T cell receptor (beta chain) is from a study of T cell responses to AZD1222 COVID-19 vaccine. Study context: Timing groups of about 4 and about 12 weeks for second doses were pooled.

About this clone: Its matching antigen is unknown. Other DNA sequences within the sample encode an identical CDR3.

The trim removed 5 bases at V and 4 bases at J, leaving 7 bases unmatched. The germline V gene encodes CDR1 SGHTA and CDR2 FQGNSA. The CDR3 sequence is 14 residues long. Generated by immunoSEQ multiplex PCR, the TCRdb table keeps only in-frame clones and is missing some. Of some 150,000 clones in the sample, 80% to 95% are singletons; the top ten hold approximately 5.4%. General study results and limits: Of the AZD1222 recipients, only five to seven were seropositive at baseline.

Sequencing was performed on peripheral blood, taken on day 0 of AZD1222 vaccination. The receptor comes from an adult in good health. The genes are TRBV7-2 and TRBJ2-7; TRBD2 matches at 8 bases. The CDR3 protein is CASSLKRESYEQYF. DNA of the CDR3: TGTGCCAGCAGCCTCAAGCGGGAGTCGTACGAGCAGTACTTC.